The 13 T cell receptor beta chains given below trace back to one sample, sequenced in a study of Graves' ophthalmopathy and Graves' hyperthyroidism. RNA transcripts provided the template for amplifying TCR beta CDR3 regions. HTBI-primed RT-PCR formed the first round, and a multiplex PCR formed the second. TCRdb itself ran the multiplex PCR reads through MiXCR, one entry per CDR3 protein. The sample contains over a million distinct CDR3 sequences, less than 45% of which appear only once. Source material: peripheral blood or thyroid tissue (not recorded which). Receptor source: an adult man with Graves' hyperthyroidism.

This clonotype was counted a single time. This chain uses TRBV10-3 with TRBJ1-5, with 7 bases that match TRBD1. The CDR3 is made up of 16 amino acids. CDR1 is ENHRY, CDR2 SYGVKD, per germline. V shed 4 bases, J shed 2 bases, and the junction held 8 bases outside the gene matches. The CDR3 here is CAISAQYTGGNQPQHF. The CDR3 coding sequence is TGTGCCATCAGTGCGCAATACACAGGGGGCAATCAGCCCCAGCATTTT.

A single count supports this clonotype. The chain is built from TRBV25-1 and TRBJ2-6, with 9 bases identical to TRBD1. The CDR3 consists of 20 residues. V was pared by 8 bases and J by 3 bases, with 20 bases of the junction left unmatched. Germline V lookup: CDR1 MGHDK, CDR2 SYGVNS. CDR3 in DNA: TGTGCCAGCTCACCATGGGGGCATGGACAGGGGAACTATGGGGCCAACGTCCTGACTTTC. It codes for CASSPWGHGQGNYGANVLTF.

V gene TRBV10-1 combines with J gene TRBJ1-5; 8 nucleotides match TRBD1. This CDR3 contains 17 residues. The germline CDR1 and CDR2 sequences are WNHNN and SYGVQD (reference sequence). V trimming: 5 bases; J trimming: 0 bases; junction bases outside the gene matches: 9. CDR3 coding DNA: TGCGCCAGCAGTCCGAAGGGACAGGCCCATAGCAATCAGCCCCAGCATTTT. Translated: CASSPKGQAHSNQPQHF.

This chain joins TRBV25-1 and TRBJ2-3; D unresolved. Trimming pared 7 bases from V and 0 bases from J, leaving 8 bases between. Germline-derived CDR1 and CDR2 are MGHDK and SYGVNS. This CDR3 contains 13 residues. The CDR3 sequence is CASTTTSTDTQYF. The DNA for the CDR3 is TGTGCCAGCACGACAACTAGCACAGATACGCAGTATTTT.

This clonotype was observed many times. Written as DNA, the CDR3 is TGTGCCAGCAGCTTAGAACCGAGAAACTATGGCTACACCTTC. This translates into CASSLEPRNYGYTF. This chain joins TRBV7-9 and TRBJ1-2; D gene ambiguous. The V end was cut by 1 base, the J end by 2 bases, with 8 bases between. CDR3 length: 14 residues. The germline V gene has CDR1 SEHNR and CDR2 FQNEAQ (reference sequence).

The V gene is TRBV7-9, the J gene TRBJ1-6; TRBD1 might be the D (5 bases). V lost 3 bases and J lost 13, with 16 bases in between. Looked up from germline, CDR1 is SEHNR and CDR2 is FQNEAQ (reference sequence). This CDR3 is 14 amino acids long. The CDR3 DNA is TGTGCCAGCAGCTTCGACAGCTTGGATCAGCCCCTCCACTTT. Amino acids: CASSFDSLDQPLHF.

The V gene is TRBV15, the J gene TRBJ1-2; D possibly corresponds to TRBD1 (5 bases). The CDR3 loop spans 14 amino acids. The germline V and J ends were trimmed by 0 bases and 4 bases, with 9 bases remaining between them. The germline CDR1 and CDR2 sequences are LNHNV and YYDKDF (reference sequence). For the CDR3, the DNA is TGTGCCACCAGCAGAGATCGGGGCCTCTATGGCTACACCTTC. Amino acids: CATSRDRGLYGYTF. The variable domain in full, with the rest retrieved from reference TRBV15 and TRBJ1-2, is DAMVIQNPRYQVTQFGKPVTLSCSQTLNHNVMYWYQQKSSQAPKLLFHYYDKDFNNEADTPDNFQSRRPNTSFCFLDIRSPGLGDTAMYLCATSRDRGLYGYTFGSGTRLTVV.

CDR3: CAIGKGGRGYTF. The CDR3 coding sequence is TGTGCCATCGGCAAAGGGGGCCGCGGCTACACCTTC. The chain is built from TRBV10-3 and TRBJ1-2; TRBD1 matches 7 bases. Germline V lookup: CDR1 ENHRY, CDR2 SYGVKD. The V segment lost 8 bases and the J segment 8 bases; nucleotides outside the gene matches: 8. CDR3 length: 12 amino acids.

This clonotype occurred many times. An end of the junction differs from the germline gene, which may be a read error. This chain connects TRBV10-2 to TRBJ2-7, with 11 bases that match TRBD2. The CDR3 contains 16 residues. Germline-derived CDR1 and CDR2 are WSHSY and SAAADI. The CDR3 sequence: CASSDGGLAAPYEQYF. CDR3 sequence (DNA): TGTGCCAGCAGTGACGGGGGACTAGCGGCTCCCTACGAGCAGTACTTC.

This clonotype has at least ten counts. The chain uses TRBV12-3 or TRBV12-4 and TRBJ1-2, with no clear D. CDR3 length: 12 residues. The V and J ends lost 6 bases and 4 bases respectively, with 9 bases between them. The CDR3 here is CASSITSYGYTF. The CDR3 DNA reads TGTGCCAGCAGCATAACGTCCTATGGCTACACCTTC.

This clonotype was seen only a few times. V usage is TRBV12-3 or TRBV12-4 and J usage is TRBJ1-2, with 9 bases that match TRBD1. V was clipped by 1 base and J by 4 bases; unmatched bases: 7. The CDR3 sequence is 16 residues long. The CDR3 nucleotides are TGTGCCAGCAGTTTAGTGGGGACAGGGAGGATCTATGGCTACACCTTC. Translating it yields CASSLVGTGRIYGYTF.

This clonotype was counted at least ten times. The CDR3 loop reads CSVYRDSTYEQYF. DNA for the CDR3: TGCAGCGTTTACCGGGACTCGACCTACGAGCAGTACTTC. The chain employs TRBV29-1 and TRBJ2-7; D possibly corresponds to TRBD2 (6 bases). The CDR3 sequence is 13 residues long. Trimming took 5 bases from V and 2 from J, leaving 13 bases between them. The germline V gene encodes CDR1 SQVTM and CDR2 ANQGSEA.

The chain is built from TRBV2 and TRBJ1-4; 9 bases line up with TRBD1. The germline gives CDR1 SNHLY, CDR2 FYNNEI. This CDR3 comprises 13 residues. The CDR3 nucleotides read TGTGCTAGAGAAAGGACAGGGGCTGAAAAACTGTTTTTT. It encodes CARERTGAEKLFF. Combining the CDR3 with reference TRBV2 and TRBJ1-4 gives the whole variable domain EPEVTQTPSHQVTQMGQEVILRCVPISNHLYFYWYRQILGQKVEFLVSFYNNEISEKSEIFDDQFSVERPDGSNFTLKIRSTKLEDSAMYFCARERTGAEKLFFGSGTQLSVL.